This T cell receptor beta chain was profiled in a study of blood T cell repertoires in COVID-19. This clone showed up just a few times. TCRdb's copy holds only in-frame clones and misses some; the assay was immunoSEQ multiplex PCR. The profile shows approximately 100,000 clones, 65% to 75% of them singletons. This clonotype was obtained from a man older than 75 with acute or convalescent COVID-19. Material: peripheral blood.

CDR3 DNA sequence: TGTGCCAGCAGCGCAGGACTACTCCCAAACCATGAGCAGTTCTTC. Protein product: CASSAGLLPNHEQFF. V usage is TRBV9 and J usage is TRBJ2-1; possibly TRBD2 for D (6 bases). The CDR3 is 15 residues long. The germline gives CDR1 SGDLS, CDR2 YYNGEE. The V and J ends lost 3 bases and 8 bases respectively, with 18 bases between them.